This note documents a single T cell receptor (beta chain) sequence. This clonotype turned up a few times. It lacks a known antigen. Qualities for individual bases were not recorded, and no much larger clone is one base off. The listed sequencing device is Illumina HiSeq 1500. TCRdb reran the public reads through fastp at Q25 and MiXCR, keeping productive beta chains. Records with the same CDR3 protein are collapsed into one entry carrying the most frequent genes and DNA. This sample comprises 150,000 or so distinct CDR3 sequences, 15% to 20% of them detected only once. The ten largest clones capture around 20% of the sample. This sample is part of a study of T cell repertoires in cytomegalovirus infection (dated by TCRdb to between 2017 and 2020). Describing the broader study: Donor HLA type was relevant to the analysis, because carriage of CMV infection together with the matching HLA type was indicated by public TCR beta signatures. General study outcomes and caveats: Cumulative frequency of public TCR beta family members discriminated carriers of CMV infection plus the relevant HLA type in this cohort and an independent roughly 350-donor cohort. The ex vivo response was dominated by HLA-C-restricted CMV-specific TCR beta clonotypes, which also provided the single most frequent clonotype in two of eight donors.

The germline V gene sets CDR1 to SGHVS and CDR2 to FQNEAQ. CDR3 length: 16 amino acids, cysteine to phenylalanine. The entry retains the CDR3 DNA only, 48 bases that are in frame from base 1. V ends up 1 base short and J 0 bases short, with an unmatched junction base count of 5. Sequences were obtained from CD8+ T cells from PBMCs. The receptor was isolated from a human donor in good health (CMV status not recorded). Some clones in this sample may be carry-over from other donors' samples. This receptor chain uses TRBV7-8 and TRBJ1-1, with 7 bases matching TRBD1. Here the CDR3 is given as CASSLEEGAVNTEAFF. The nucleotides read TGTGCCAGCAGCTTAGAGGAGGGGGCCGTGAACACTGAAGCTTTCTTT.